This T cell receptor beta chain originates from a study of cytomegalovirus exposure and HLA in healthy donors (TCRdb year 2017). For the wider study: An earlier analysis of approximately 640 of the donors reported more than 250 Gb of sequence data and 100 million to 140 million unique TCR beta sequences from 150 million to 200 million T cells. The study aimed to test whether signatures of past pathogen exposure could be identified by cataloging public T cell receptors. The number of typed donors differed by locus: 629-630 for A, B, C, DRB1 and DQB1; some 500 for DQA1; fewer than 610 for DPA1; and about 450 for DPB1. High-throughput TCR immunosequencing, statistical association of individual TCRs with disease status, and machine learning were combined to predict cytomegalovirus infection status. The genetic ancestry cluster associated with self-reported Caucasian donors included 81% of the roughly 410 genotyped donors. A later genetic analysis used genome-wide SNP genotypes for about 55% of the 666 donors, treating that subset as a discovery cohort. An earlier analysis of 587 of the donors applied high-throughput TCR beta sequencing to assess whether each TCR beta V gene segment acted as functional or pseudogenic. An early release that covered about 600 HLA-typed donors contained approximately 300 gigabases of sequencing data and tens of millions of unique TCR sequences. Rather than using new phenotypic data, the later analysis identified candidate immune exposures from TCR beta sequences and from how often those sequences occurred across donors. Both class I and class II loci were covered by HLA typing, at four-digit resolution. About five DR-DQ haplotypes were treated as single units for association and clustering because of strong linkage in the cohort. A later analysis re-examined previously published TCR beta repertoires from just over 650 donors and added high-resolution HLA genotyping to investigate patterns of TCR occurrence. A separate validation cohort of 100 to 150 different subjects was used in addition to the roughly 670-subject first cohort. Every repertoire in the discovery cohort had been generated on one and the same sequencing platform. The study profiled the T cell repertoires of some 610 subjects by immunosequencing and related them to cytomegalovirus serostatus. Donor age, sex, ethnicity and CMV serostatus were collected together with the repertoire data. Among some 400 genotyped donors of the cohort, an average of approximately 240,000 unique TCR beta nucleotide sequences were sequenced per donor, roughly a sixth of them non-productive.

After removal of 4 bases from V and 5 bases from J, the junction retains 5 bases not matched to a gene. For CDR1 and CDR2, the germline V gene lists MNHNS and SASEGT. Counted from cysteine to phenylalanine, this CDR3 has 15 amino acids. The CDR3 DNA has 45 bases and is translated from base 1. In regard to this clone: Its target antigen remains unknown. Base qualities are missing; no much larger clone stands one base away.

On the study overall, not on this receptor specifically: Immune exposure information for the cohort was limited to CMV serostatus. In a later analysis, TCR association rates were found to vary across HLA loci, with the most associated TCRs seen for DRB1 alleles and the fewest for HLA-C alleles. A further reported finding was that TCR beta sequences accurately predicted the HLA-A and HLA-B alleles for most subjects in the first cohort. While some public TCRs were present in many individuals, most TCR sequences turned up only very rarely across donors. Only TCR beta chains were sequenced in this cohort, and the absence of alpha or paired-chain data limited detectable features. A cluster of highly shared sequence variants was judged likely to represent a technical artifact of the sequencing pipeline. Correlated functional status among segregating V segments might be attributable to linkage disequilibrium, but an unknown experimental factor could not be ruled out. According to a later genetic analysis, donors in an Asian-associated ancestry cluster had fewer N-insertions in productive TCRs than the approximately 710-donor mean. According to the authors, the approach could potentially be generalized to other disease states and immunological phenotypes. In a later genetic analysis, a missense DCLRE1C variant was associated with V-gene and J-gene trimming of TCR beta chains, and the association was replicated in an independent cohort. Because counts were too low, 15 to 20 rarely observed V segments, including chromosome 9 orphons, were left out of the earlier analysis of 587 of the donors. Strong co-occurrence of HLA alleles, especially DR and DQ, made assigning TCR associations to individual alleles difficult. In vitro tests confirmed that a few of the cytomegalovirus-associated TCR beta chains recognize cytomegalovirus antigens. Specific HLA alleles were associated with 18,000 or so TCR beta sequences at a false discovery rate of 0.05 in a later analysis. Roughly uniform sequencing depth across donors was assumed in presence/absence analyses, although this assumption may not hold. In both the original and validation cohorts, the classifier was reported to diagnose cytomegalovirus status with high specificity and sensitivity. According to a later analysis, most CMV-associated TCR beta chains appeared to be HLA-restricted, and the HLA associations seemed to be driven largely by CMV exposure. HLA typing was unavailable for some donors at each locus, so association tests used only the typed subset. In a later analysis, HLA-associated TCR beta chains were found to be more clonally expanded and to have lower generation probabilities than equally common non-associated chains. Some IMGT-functional V segments, including TRBV6-2 and TRBV6-3, could not be told apart with the 87-base-pair reads, so those segments were excluded. The study listed 150 to 200 TCR beta chains as associated with cytomegalovirus. In an earlier analysis of fewer than 750 of the donors, most TCR beta V segments were observed in productive rearrangements about 90% or about 30% of the time, broadly matching IMGT annotations. According to a later analysis, parvovirus B19, influenza, CMV and Epstein-Barr virus appeared linked to several top co-occurrence clusters.

Libraries were constructed by the immunoSEQ multiplex PCR assay. For the multiplex PCR, a mixture combining 60 forward primers for TCR Vbeta segments and 13 reverse primers for TCR Jbeta segments was used. Amplification of the CDR3 region of rearranged TCR beta genes was performed with a multiplex PCR assay on genomic DNA. On the Illumina HiSeq System, the amplified TCR beta libraries were sequenced as 87-base-pair reads. On the study's bioinformatics: A later analysis tallied 80 million to 95 million unique TCR beta chains across the 640 or so repertoires, and around 10 million of those chains were shared by two or more donors. A nearest-neighbor algorithm error-corrected the raw reads and collapsed the reads into unique sequences, merging closely related sequences to remove PCR and sequencing errors. V, D and J gene segments were assigned by aligning CDR3 sequences to IMGT reference sequences. For a sequence to be retained, a match of at least six nucleotides was required to both a V gene segment and a J gene segment. A rearrangement was called productive if the CDR3 had no stop codons and remained in frame with V and J, and every other rearrangement was called non-productive. CDR3 was defined by IMGT convention, running from the second conserved V-encoded cysteine to the conserved J-encoded phenylalanine. Sequences without an unambiguous match to a single V gene segment were excluded from the earlier analysis of 587 of the donors. An earlier analysis of 587 of the donors called V segments functional above 56.7% productive rearrangements and segregating when the between-donor standard deviation exceeded 5%. A statistical classification framework was developed to diagnose cytomegalovirus status using the catalog of TCR beta chain sequences. In a later analysis, TCR nucleotide sequences were compared against IMGT/GENE-DB human TR gene sequences so that V and J genes could be assigned. In a later analysis, CDR3 sequences and most-parsimonious VDJ recombination scenarios were assigned using the TCRdist pipeline. In a later analysis, each TCR beta chain was defined by its CDR3 amino acid sequence together with its V-gene family, and reads without a unique V-gene family were excluded. In a later analysis, a few hundred highly shared, low-generation-probability nucleotide sequences were removed to address suspected cross-contamination and a sequencing artifact. A later analysis calculated a clonal expansion index for each public chain from normalized within-repertoire ranks of inferred template counts. Generation probabilities in a later analysis came from a VDJ recombination model fitted to out-of-frame rearrangements, and those results were checked against IGoR. In a later analysis, TCR-TCR, TCR-HLA and TCR-CMV co-occurrence was scored with hypergeometric tests, and a repertoire-size bias correction was applied to TCR pairs. In a later analysis, false discovery rates were estimated by permuting HLA or CMV assignments 20 times. In a later analysis, co-occurring TCRs were grouped with DBSCAN, and TCRdist sequence similarity was added when clustering was performed within HLA-allele-positive subsets. Repertoires with fewer than 30,000 or more than 120,000 public chains were left out of co-occurrence clustering, as were about 5 repertoires with anomalous nucleotide sharing. The immuneACCESS repertoire file appears here via TCRdb, limited to in-frame rearrangements. These files lack a portion of the clones; in checked studies, under half of the deficit traces to unresolved V genes, and the cause of the others is not known. V and J calls and clone size come straight from that table; D and trimming were deduced from the DNA. The sample profile shows 99,000 or so clones; over 60% of them were found once. Approximately 3.4% of the sample goes to the ten largest clones.

The cohort comprised some 700 healthy bone marrow donors. At the time of sampling, every cohort member was nominally healthy, though immune exposures that went unrecorded were likely present. The donor tested CMV seropositive and was one of the 289 seropositive cohort members. A peripheral blood sample was provided by each donor, and peripheral blood mononuclear cells were used for TCR beta sequencing. The Qiagen DNeasy Blood Extraction Kit was used to extract genomic DNA from the blood cell samples. Sequences were obtained from PBMCs. The sequence came from a male donor in good health and CMV-seropositive. The receptor chain draws on TRBV6-1 and TRBJ2-5, with TRBD2 matching 12 junction bases. For the CDR3, the sequence is CASSGLGTSGETQYF. The sequenced DNA is TGTGCCAGCAGTGGCCTAGGGACTAGCGGGGAGACCCAGTACTTC.